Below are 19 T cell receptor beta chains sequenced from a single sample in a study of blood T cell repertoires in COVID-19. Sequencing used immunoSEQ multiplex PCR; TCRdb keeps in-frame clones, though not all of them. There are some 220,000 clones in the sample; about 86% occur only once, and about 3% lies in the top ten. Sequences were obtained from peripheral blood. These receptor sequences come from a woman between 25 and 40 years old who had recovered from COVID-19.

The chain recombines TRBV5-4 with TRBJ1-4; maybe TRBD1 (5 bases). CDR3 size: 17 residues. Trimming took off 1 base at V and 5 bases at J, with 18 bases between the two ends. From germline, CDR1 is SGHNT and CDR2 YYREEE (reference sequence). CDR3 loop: CASSLLPRDSENEKLFF. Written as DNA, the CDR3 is TGTGCCAGCAGCTTGCTTCCCAGAGACAGCGAGAATGAAAAACTGTTTTTT.

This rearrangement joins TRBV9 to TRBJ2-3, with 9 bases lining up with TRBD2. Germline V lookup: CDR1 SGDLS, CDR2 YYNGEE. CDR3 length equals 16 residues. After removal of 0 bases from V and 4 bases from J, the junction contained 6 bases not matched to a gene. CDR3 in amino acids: CASSVVLAGGADTQYF. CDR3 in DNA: TGTGCCAGCAGCGTAGTACTAGCGGGCGGGGCAGATACGCAGTATTTT.

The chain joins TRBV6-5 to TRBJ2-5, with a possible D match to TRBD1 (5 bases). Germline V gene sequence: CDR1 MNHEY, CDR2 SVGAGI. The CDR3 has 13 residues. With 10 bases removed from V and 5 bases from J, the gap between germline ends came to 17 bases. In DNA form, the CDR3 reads TGTGCCACCCTCAGGGTAATAGAGGAGACCCAGTACTTC. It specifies CATLRVIEETQYF.

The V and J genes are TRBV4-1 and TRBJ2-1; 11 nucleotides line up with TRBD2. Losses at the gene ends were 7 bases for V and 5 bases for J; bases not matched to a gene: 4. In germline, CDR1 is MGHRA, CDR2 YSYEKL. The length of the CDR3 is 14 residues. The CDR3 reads CASMPGLADNEQFF. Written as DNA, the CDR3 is TGCGCCAGCATGCCGGGACTAGCGGACAATGAGCAGTTCTTC.

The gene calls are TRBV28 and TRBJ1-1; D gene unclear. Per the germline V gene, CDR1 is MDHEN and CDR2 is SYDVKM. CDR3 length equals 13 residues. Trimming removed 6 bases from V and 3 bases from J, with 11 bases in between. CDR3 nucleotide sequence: TGTGCCAGCAGGGGAGATTGGGACACTGAAGCTTTCTTT. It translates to CASRGDWDTEAFF.

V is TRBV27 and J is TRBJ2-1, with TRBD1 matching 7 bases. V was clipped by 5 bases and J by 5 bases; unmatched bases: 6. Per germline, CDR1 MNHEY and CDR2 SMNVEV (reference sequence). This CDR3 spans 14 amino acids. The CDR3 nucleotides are TGTGCCAGCAGTAGCTTTACAGGGGACAATGAGCAGTTCTTC. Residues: CASSSFTGDNEQFF.

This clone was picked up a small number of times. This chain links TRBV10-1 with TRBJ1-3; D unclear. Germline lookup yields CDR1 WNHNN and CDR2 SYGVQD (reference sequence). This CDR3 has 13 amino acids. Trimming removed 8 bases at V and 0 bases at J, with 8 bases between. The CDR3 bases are TGCGCCAGCTCACCAGACTCTGGAAACACCATATATTTT. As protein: CASSPDSGNTIYF.

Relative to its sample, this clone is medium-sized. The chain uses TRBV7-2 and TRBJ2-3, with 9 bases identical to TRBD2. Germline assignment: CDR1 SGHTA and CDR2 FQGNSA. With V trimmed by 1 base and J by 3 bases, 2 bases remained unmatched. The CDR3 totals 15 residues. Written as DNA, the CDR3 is TGTGCCAGCAGCTTAGTAGCGGGAGTGACAGATACGCAGTATTTT. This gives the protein CASSLVAGVTDTQYF.

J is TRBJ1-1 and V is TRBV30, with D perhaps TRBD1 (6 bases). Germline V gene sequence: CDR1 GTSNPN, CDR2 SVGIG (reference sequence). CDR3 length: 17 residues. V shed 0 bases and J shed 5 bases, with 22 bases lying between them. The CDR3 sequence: CAWSVKKRDMVVTEAFF. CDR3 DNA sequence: TGTGCCTGGAGTGTTAAAAAAAGGGACATGGTGGTAACTGAAGCTTTCTTT. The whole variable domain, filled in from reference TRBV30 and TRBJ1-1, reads SQTIHQWPATLVQPVGSPLSLECTVEGTSNPNLYWYRQAAGRGLQLLFYSVGIGQISSEVPQNLSASRPQDRQFILSSKKLLLSDSGFYLCAWSVKKRDMVVTEAFFGQGTRLTVV.

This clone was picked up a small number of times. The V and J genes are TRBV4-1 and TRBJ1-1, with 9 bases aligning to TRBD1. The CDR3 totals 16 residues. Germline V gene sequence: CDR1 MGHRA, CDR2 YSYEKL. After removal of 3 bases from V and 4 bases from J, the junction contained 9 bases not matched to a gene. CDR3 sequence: CASSHEPGQGRTEAFF. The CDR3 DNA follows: TGCGCCAGCAGCCATGAACCGGGACAGGGCCGCACTGAAGCTTTCTTT.

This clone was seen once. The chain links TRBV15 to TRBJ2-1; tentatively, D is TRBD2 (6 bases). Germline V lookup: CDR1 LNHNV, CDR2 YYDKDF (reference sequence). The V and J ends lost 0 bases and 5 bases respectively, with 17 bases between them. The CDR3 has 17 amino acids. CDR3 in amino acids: CATSRDFGGPQDNEQFF. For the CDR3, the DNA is TGTGCCACCAGCAGAGATTTTGGAGGGCCCCAGGACAATGAGCAGTTCTTC.

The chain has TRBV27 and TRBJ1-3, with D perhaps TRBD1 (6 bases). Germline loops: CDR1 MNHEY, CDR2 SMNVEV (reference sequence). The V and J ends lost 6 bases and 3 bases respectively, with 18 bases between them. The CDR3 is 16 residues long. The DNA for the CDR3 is TGTGCCAGCAGCCCCGGGGGGGGCGAGGGTGGAAACACCATATATTTT. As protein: CASSPGGGEGGNTIYF.

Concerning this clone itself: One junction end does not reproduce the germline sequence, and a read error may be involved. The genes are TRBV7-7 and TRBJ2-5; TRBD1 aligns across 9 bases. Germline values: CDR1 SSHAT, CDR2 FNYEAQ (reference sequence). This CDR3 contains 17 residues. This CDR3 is CASSLARLGQGRETQYF. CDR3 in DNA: TGTGCTAGCAGCTTAGCGAGGCTGGGACAGGGACGGGAGACCCAGTACTTC.

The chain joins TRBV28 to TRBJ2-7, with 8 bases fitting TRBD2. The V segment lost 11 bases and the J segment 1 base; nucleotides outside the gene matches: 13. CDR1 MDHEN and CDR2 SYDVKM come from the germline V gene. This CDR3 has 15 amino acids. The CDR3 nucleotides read TGTGCCTCCCCGCCCAGCGGGAGCGGGTCCTACGAGCAGTACTTC. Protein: CASPPSGSGSYEQYF.

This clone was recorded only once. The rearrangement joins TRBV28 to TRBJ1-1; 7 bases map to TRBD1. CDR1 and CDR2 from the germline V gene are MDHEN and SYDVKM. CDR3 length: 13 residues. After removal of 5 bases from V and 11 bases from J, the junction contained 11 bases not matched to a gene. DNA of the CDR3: TGTGCCAGCAGTCCGAGACAGGGTGCTTGGGCTTTCTTT. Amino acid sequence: CASSPRQGAWAFF. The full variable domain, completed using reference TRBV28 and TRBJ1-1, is DVKVTQSSRYLVKRTGEKVFLECVQDMDHENMFWYRQDPGLGLRLIYFSYDVKMKEKGDIPEGYSVSREKKERFSLILESASTNQTSMYLCASSPRQGAWAFFGQGTRLTVV.

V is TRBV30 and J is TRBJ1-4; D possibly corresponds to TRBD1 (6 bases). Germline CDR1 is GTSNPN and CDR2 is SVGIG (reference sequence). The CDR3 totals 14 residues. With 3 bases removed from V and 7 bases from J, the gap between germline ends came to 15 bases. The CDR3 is CAWRGQLNSEKLFF. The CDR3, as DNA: TGTGCCTGGAGAGGACAGCTGAACTCTGAAAAACTGTTTTTT. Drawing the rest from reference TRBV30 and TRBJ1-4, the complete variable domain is SQTIHQWPATLVQPVGSPLSLECTVEGTSNPNLYWYRQAAGRGLQLLFYSVGIGQISSEVPQNLSASRPQDRQFILSSKKLLLSDSGFYLCAWRGQLNSEKLFFGSGTQLSVL.

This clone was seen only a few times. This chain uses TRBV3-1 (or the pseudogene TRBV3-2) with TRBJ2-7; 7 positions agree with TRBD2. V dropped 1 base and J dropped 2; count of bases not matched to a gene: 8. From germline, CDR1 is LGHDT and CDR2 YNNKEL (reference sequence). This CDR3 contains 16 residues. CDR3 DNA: TGTGCCAGCAGCCAAGCATGGGGGGGACGTCCCTACGAGCAGTACTTC. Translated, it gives CASSQAWGGRPYEQYF.

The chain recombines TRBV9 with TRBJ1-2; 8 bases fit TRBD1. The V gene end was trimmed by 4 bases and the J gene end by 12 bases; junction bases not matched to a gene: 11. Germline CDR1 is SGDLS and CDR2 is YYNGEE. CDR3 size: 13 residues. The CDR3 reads CASSSSGGAGHTF. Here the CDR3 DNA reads TGTGCCAGCAGCTCCTCAGGGGGCGCCGGCCACACCTTC.

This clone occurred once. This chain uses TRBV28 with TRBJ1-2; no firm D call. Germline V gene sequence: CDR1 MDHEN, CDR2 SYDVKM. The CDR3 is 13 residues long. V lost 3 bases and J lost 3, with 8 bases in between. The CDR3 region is CASSFVQHYGYTF. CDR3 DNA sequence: TGTGCCAGCAGTTTCGTACAGCACTATGGCTACACCTTC.